Reported below is one T cell receptor beta chain. The antigen is unknown. The data originate from a study of CD8+CD57+ T cells in acquired aplastic anemia. Turning to the study itself: DNA per sorted CD4+ or CD8+ sample ranged about 0.17 to 30 ug, averaging roughly 3.2 ug. Study-level points and caveats: Patients and controls had in common 25 to 30 CD8+ CDR3 sequences.

Genomic DNA was employed as the template in profiling TCR beta VDJ and CDR3. TCRdb re-derived calls from the reads in MiXCR, one entry per CDR3 protein. The sample records approximately 200,000 distinct CDR3 sequences, 50% to 55% being singletons. The J segment lost 6 bases and the V segment lost 5 bases, leaving 8 bases of the junction unmatched. Germline CDR1 SNHLY, CDR2 FYNNEI. The CDR3 is 14 amino acids. This chain uses TRBV2 with TRBJ2-7, with TRBD1 identical over 9 bases. The clonotype was recovered from a human donor in good health, serving as a control. Sequencing was done on a sample of sorted CD4+, CD8+, or CD8+CD57+ T cells (not recorded which) from PBMCs. The CDR3 region is CASSSPGQGSEQYF. The CDR3 nucleotides are TGTGCCAGCAGTTCTCCGGGACAGGGCTCCGAGCAGTACTTC.